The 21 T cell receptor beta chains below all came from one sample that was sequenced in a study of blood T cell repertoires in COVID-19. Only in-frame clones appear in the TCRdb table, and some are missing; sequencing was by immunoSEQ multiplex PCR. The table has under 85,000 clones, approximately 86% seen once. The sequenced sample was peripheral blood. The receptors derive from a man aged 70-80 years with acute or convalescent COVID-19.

The CDR3 DNA reads TGTGCCAGCAGCCAAGAGGACAGGGATAACCAGCCCCAGCATTTT. Protein: CASSQEDRDNQPQHF. The chain has TRBV3-1 (or the pseudogene TRBV3-2) and TRBJ1-5; TRBD1 aligns across 8 bases. Germline V gene data show CDR1 as LGHDT and CDR2 as YNNKEL (reference sequence). V was clipped by 0 bases and J by 7 bases; unmatched bases: 5. The CDR3 consists of 15 residues.

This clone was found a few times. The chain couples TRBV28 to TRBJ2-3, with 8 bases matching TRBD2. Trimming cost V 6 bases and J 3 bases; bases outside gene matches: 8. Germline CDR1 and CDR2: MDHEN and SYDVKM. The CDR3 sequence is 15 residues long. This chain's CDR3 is CASSSSSGNTDTQYF. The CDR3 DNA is TGTGCCAGCAGCTCCAGTAGCGGGAATACAGATACGCAGTATTTT. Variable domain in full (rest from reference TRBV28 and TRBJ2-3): DVKVTQSSRYLVKRTGEKVFLECVQDMDHENMFWYRQDPGLGLRLIYFSYDVKMKEKGDIPEGYSVSREKKERFSLILESASTNQTSMYLCASSSSSGNTDTQYFGPGTRLTVL.

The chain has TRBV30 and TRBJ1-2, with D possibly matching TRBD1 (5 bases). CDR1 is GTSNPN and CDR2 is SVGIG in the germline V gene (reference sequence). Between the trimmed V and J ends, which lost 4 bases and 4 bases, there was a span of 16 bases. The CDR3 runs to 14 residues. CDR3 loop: CAWTLTGAFYGYTF. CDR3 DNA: TGTGCCTGGACCCTTACAGGAGCCTTCTATGGCTACACCTTC.

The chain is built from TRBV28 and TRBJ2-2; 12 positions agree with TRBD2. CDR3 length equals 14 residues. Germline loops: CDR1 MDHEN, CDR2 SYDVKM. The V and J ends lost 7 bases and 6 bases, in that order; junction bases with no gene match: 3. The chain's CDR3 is CASTSGGASGELFF. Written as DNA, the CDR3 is TGTGCCAGCACTAGCGGGGGGGCCTCCGGGGAGCTGTTTTTT.

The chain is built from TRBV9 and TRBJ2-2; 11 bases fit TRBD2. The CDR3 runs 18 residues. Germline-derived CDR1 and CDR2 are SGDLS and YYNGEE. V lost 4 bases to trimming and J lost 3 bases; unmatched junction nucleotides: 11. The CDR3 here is CASSSPRGTSGYTGELFF. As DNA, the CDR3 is TGTGCCAGCAGCTCACCCAGGGGGACTAGCGGCTACACCGGGGAGCTGTTTTTT.

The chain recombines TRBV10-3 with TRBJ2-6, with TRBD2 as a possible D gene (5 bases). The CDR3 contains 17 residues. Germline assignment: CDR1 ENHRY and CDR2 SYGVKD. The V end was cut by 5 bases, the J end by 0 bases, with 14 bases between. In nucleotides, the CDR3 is TGTGCCATCAGTACCGCGGGCACTGACTCTGGGGCCAACGTCCTGACTTTC. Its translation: CAISTAGTDSGANVLTF.

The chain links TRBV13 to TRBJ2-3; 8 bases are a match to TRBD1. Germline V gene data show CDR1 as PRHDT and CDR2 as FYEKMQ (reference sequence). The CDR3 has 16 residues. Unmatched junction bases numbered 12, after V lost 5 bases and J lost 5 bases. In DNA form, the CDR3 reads TGTGCCAGCAGCCGCCGACAGGGGAGCGCAGGAGATACGCAGTATTTT. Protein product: CASSRRQGSAGDTQYF. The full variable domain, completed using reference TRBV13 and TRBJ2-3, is AAGVIQSPRHLIKEKRETATLKCYPIPRHDTVYWYQQGPGQDPQFLISFYEKMQSDKGSIPDRFSAQQFSDYHSELNMSSLELGDSALYFCASSRRQGSAGDTQYFGPGTRLTVL.

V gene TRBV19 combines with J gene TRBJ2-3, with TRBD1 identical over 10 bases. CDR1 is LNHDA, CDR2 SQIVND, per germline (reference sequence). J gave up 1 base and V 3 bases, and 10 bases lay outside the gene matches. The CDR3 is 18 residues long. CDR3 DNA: TGTGCCAGTAGTATCGGGACAGGGGATGGCGGCGGCACAGATACGCAGTATTTT. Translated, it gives CASSIGTGDGGGTDTQYF.

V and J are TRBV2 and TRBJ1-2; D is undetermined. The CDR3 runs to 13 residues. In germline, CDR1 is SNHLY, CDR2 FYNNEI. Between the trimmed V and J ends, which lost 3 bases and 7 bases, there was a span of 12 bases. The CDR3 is CASSDWAGGGYTF. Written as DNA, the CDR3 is TGTGCCAGCAGTGACTGGGCAGGAGGTGGCTACACCTTC.

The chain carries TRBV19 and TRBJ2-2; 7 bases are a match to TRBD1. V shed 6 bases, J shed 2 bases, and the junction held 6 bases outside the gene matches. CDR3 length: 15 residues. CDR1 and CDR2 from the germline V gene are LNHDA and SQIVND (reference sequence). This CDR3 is CASSAGTVNTGELFF. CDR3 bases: TGTGCCAGTAGCGCCGGGACAGTTAACACCGGGGAGCTGTTTTTT.

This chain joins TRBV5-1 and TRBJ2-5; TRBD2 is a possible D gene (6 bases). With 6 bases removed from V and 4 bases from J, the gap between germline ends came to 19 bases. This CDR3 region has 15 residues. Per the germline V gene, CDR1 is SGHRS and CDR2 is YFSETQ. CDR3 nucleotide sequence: TGCGCCAGCAAACTTCGCGGGACTTATATAGAGACCCAGTACTTC. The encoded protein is CASKLRGTYIETQYF.

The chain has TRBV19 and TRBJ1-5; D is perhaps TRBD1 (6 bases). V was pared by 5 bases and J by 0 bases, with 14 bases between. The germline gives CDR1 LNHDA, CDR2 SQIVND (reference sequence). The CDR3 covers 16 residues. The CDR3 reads CASSPKTGSSNQPQHF. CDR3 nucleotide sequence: TGTGCCAGTAGTCCAAAAACAGGGTCTAGCAATCAGCCCCAGCATTTT.

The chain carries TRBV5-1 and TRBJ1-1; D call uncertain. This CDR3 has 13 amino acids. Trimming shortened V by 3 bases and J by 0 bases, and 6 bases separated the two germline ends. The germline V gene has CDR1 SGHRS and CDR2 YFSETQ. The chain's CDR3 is CASSSQMNTEAFF. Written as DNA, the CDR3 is TGCGCCAGCAGCTCACAAATGAACACTGAAGCTTTCTTT.

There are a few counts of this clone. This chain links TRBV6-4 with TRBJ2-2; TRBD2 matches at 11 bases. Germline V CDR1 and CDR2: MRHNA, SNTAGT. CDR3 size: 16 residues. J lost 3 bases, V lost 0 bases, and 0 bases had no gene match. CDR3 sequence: CASSDSTSGDTGELFF. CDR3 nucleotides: TGTGCCAGCAGTGACTCGACTAGCGGGGACACCGGGGAGCTGTTTTTT.

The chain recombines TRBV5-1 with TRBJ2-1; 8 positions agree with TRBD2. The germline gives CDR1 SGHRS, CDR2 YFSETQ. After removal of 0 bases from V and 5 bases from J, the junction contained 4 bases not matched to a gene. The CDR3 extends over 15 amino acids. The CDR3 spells CASSLVVAGNNEQFF. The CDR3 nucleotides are TGCGCCAGCAGCTTGGTAGTAGCGGGGAACAATGAGCAGTTCTTC.

CDR3 loop: CASTRDFTDTQYF. CDR3 in DNA: TGTGCCAGCACTCGGGACTTCACAGATACGCAGTATTTT. The chain couples TRBV9 to TRBJ2-3, with a tentative D call TRBD2 (6 bases). The CDR3 loop spans 13 amino acids. V was trimmed by 6 bases and J by 2 bases, leaving 10 bases between them. In germline, CDR1 is SGDLS, CDR2 YYNGEE.

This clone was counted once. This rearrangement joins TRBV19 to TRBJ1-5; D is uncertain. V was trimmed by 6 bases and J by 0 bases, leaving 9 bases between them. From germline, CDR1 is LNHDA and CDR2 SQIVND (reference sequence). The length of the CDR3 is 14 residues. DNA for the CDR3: TGTGCCAGTAGGAGGAGTAATAGCAATCAGCCCCAGCATTTT. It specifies CASRRSNSNQPQHF.

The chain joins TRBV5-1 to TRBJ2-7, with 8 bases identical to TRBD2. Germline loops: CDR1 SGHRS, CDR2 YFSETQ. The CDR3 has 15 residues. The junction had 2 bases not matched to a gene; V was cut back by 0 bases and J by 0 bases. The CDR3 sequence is CASSLVAGSSYEQYF. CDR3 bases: TGCGCCAGCAGCTTGGTAGCGGGGAGCTCCTACGAGCAGTACTTC.

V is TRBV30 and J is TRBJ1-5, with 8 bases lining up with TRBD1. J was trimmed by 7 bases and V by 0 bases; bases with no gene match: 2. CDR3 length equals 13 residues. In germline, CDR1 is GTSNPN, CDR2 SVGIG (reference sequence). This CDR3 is CAWSVQGGQPQHF. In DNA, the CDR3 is TGTGCCTGGAGTGTACAGGGGGGGCAGCCCCAGCATTTT. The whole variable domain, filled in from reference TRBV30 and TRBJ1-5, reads SQTIHQWPATLVQPVGSPLSLECTVEGTSNPNLYWYRQAAGRGLQLLFYSVGIGQISSEVPQNLSASRPQDRQFILSSKKLLLSDSGFYLCAWSVQGGQPQHFGDGTRLSIL.

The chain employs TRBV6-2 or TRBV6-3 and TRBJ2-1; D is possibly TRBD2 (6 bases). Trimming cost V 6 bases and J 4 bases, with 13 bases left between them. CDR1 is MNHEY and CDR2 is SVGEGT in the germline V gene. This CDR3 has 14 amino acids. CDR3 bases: TGTGCCAGCAGCCAGGCGGGGAGGTACAATGAGCAGTTCTTC. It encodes CASSQAGRYNEQFF.

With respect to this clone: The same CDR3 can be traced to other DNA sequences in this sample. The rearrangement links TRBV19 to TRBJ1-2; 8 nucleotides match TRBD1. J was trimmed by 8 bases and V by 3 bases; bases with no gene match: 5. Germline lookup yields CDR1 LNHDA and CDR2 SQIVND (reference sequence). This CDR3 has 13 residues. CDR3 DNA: TGTGCCAGTAGTATCGGACAGGGAGGAGGCTACACCTTC. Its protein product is CASSIGQGGGYTF.